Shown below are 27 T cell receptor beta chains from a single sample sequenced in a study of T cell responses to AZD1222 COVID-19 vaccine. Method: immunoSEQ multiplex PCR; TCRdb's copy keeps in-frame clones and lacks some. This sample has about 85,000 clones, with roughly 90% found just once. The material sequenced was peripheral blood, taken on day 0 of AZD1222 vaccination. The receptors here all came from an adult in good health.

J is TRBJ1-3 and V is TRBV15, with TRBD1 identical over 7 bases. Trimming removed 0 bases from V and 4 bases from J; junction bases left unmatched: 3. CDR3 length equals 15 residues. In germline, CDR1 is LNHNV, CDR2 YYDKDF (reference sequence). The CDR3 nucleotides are TGTGCCACCAGCAGAGATCAGGGACAGGGAAACACCATATATTTT. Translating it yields CATSRDQGQGNTIYF.

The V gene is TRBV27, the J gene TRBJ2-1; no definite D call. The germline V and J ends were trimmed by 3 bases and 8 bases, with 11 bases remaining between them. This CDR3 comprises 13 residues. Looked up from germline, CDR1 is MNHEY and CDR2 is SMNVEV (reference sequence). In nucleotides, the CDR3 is TGTGCCAGCAGTTTGGCCGGTCGCGATGAGCAGTTCTTC. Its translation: CASSLAGRDEQFF.

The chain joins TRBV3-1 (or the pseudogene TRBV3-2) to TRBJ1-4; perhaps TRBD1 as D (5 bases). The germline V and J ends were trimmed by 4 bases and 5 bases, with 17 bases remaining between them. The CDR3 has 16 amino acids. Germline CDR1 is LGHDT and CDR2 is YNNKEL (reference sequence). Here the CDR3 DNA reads TGTGCCAGCAGCCGGAAGGTGGCAGGGACGAATGAAAAACTGTTTTTT. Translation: CASSRKVAGTNEKLFF.

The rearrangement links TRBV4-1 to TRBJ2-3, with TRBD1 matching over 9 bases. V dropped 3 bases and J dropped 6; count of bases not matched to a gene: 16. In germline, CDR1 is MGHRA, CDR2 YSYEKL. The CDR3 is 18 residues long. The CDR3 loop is CASSQKSGPGTGSDTQYF. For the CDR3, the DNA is TGCGCCAGCAGCCAGAAAAGTGGCCCCGGGACAGGGTCGGATACGCAGTATTTT.

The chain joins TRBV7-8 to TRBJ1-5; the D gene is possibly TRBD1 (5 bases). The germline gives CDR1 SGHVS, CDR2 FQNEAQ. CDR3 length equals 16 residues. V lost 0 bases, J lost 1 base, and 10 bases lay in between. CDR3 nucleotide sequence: TGTGCCAGCAGCTTAGCCCAGGGAGCGAGCAATCAGCCCCAGCATTTT. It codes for CASSLAQGASNQPQHF.

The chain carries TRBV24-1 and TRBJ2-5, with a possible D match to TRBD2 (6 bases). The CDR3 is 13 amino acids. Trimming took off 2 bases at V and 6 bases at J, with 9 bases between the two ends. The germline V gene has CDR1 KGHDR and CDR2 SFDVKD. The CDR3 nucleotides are TGTGCCACCAGTGATTGGGACTTCAAGACCCAGTACTTC. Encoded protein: CATSDWDFKTQYF.

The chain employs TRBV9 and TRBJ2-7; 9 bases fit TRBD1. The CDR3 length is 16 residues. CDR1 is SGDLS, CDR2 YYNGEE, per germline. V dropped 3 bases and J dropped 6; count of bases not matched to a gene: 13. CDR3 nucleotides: TGTGCCAGCAGCGGGGGGGCCGGGACAGGGACCCGCGAGCAGTACTTC. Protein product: CASSGGAGTGTREQYF.

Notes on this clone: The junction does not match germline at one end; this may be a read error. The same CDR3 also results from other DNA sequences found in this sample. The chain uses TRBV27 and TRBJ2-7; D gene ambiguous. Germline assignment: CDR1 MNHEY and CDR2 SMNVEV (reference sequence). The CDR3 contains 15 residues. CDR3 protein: CASRLINTPSYEQYF. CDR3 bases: TGTGCCAGCAGGCTTATAAATACTCCCAGCTACGAGCAGTATTTC.

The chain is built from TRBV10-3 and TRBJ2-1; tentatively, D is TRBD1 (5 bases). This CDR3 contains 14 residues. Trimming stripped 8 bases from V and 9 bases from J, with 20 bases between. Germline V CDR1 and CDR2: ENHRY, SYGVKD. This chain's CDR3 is CAIATGSTSGEQFF. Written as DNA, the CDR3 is TGTGCCATCGCAACAGGATCGACTTCTGGTGAGCAGTTCTTC.

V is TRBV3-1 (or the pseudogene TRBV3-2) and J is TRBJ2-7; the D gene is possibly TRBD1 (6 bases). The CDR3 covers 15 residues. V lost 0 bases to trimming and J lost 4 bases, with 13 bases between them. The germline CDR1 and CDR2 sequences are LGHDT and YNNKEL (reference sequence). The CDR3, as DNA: TGTGCCAGCAGCCAAGAATCCTCACAGGGTTACGAGCAGTACTTC. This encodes CASSQESSQGYEQYF.

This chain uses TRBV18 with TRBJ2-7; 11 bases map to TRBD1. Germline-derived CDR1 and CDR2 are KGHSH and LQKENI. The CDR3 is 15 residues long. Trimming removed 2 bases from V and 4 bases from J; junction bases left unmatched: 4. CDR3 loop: CASSPGTGGTYEQYF. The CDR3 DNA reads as TGTGCCAGCTCACCAGGGACAGGGGGTACTTACGAGCAGTACTTC.

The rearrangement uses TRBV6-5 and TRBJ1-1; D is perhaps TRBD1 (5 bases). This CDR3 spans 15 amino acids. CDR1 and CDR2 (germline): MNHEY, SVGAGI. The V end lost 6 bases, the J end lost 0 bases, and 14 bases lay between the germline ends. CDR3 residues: CASSHRYILNTEAFF. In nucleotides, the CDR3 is TGTGCCAGCAGCCACAGGTATATCCTGAACACTGAAGCTTTCTTT.

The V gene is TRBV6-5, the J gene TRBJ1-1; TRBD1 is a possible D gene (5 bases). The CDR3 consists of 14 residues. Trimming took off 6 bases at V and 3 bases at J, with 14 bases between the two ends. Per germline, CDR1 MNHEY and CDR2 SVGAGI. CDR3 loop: CASRPQGSHTEAFF. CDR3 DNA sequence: TGTGCCAGCAGGCCTCAGGGCAGCCACACTGAAGCTTTCTTT.

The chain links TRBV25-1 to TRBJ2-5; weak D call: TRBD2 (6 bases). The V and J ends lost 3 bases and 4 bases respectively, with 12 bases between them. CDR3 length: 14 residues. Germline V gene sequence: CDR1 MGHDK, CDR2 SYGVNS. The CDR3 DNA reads TGTGCCAGCAGTGATCTCGGGGGAGGAGAGACCCAGTACTTC. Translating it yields CASSDLGGGETQYF.

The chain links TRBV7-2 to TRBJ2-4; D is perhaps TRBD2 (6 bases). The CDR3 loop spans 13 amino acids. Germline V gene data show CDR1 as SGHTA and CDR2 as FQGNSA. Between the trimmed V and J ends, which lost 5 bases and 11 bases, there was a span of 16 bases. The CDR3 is CASSTPGLRVQYF. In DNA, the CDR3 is TGTGCCAGCAGCACTCCGGGACTGCGTGTTCAGTACTTC.

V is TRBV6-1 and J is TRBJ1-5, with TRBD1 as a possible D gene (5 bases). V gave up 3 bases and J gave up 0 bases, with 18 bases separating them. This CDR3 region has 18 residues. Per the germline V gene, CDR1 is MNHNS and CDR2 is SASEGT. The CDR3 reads CASSDNAIQGYSNQPQHF. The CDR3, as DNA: TGTGCCAGCAGTGACAACGCCATCCAGGGCTATAGCAATCAGCCCCAGCATTTT.

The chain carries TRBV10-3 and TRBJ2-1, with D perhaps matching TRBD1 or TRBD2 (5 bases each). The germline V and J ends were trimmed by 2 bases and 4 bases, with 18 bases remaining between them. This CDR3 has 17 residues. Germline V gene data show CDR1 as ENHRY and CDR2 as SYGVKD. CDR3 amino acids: CAISELTPGTLYNEQFF. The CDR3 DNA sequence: TGTGCCATCAGTGAGCTAACTCCCGGGACGTTATACAATGAGCAGTTCTTC.

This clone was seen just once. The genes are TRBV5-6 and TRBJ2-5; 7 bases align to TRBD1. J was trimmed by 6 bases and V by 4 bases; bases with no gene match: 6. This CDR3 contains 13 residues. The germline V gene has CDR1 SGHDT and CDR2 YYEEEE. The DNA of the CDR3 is TGTGCCAGCAGCCTCAACAGGGGCCAGACCCAGTACTTC. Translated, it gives CASSLNRGQTQYF.

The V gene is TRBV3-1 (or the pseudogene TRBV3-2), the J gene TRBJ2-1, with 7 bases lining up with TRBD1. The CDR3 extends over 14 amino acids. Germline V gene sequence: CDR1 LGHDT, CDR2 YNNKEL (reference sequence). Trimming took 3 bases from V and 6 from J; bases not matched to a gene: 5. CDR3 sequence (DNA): TGTGCCAGCAGCCAGTTCGGACAGGCCAATGAGCAGTTCTTC. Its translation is CASSQFGQANEQFF.

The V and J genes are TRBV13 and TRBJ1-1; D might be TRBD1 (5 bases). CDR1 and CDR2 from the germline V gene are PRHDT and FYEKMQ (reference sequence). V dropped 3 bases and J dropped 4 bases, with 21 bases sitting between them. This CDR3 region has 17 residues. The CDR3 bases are TGTGCCAGCAGCTTGGGACCGGGTGGGAAACCCGGCACTGAAGCTTTCTTT. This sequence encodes CASSLGPGGKPGTEAFF.

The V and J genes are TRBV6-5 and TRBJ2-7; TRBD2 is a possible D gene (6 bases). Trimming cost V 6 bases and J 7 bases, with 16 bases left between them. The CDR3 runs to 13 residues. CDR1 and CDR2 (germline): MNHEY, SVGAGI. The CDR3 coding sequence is TGTGCCAGCAGACTCCTACCGGGAGAAGAGCAGTACTTC. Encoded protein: CASRLLPGEEQYF.

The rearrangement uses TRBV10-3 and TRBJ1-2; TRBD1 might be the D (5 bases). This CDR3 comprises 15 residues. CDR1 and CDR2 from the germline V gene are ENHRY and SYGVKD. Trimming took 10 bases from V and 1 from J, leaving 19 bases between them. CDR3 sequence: CANRGGGDVNYGYTF. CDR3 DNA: TGTGCCAACCGCGGTGGGGGAGATGTTAACTATGGCTACACCTTC.

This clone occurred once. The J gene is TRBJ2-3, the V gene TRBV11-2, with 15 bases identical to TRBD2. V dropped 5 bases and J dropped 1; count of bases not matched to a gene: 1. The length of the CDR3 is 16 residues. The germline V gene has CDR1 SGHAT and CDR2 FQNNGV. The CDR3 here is CASSRTSGRGTDTQYF. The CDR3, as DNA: TGTGCCAGCAGCCGGACTAGCGGGAGGGGCACAGATACGCAGTATTTT.

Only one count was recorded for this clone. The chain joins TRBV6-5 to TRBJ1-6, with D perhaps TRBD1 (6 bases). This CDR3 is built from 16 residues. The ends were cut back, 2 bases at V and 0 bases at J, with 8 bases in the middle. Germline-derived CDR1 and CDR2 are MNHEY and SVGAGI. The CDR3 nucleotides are TGTGCCAGCAGTTACGAAGGGGGCTCCTATAATTCACCCCTCCACTTT. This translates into CASSYEGGSYNSPLHF.

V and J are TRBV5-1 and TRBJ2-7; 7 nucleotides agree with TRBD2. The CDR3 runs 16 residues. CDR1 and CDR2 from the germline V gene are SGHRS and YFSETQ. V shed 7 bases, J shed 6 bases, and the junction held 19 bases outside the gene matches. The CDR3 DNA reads TGCGCCAGCCGTCAAAATCTGGCGGGGGATGTTATCGAGCAGTACTTC. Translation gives CASRQNLAGDVIEQYF.

Here the CDR3 DNA reads TGTGCCAGCAGTTTAACTCAAGAGACCCAGTACTTC. Protein product: CASSLTQETQYF. This chain joins TRBV27 and TRBJ2-5; no clear D. Germline V gene data show CDR1 as MNHEY and CDR2 as SMNVEV (reference sequence). The CDR3 length is 12 residues. Trimming took off 2 bases at V and 2 bases at J, with 3 bases between the two ends.

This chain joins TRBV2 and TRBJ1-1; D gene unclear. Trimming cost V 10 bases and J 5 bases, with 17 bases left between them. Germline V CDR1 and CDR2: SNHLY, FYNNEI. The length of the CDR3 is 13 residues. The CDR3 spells CANQNEPGTEAFF. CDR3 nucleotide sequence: TGTGCCAACCAAAACGAGCCGGGAACTGAAGCTTTCTTT.